These 12 T cell receptor beta chains share one sample of origin, sequenced in a study of control samples from healthy donors and cancer patients. Clones were read by immunoSEQ multiplex PCR, and TCRdb kept only the in-frame ones, dropping some. Found here are about 86,000 clones, just over 90% of them singletons; the top ten hold approximately 1.5%. The sample consisted of blood. The receptors derive from a woman in her twenties or thirties in good health.

This chain uses TRBV28 with TRBJ1-1; D is perhaps TRBD1 (5 bases). The ends were cut back, 7 bases at V and 12 bases at J, with 15 bases in the middle. The length of the CDR3 is 11 residues. The germline V gene has CDR1 MDHEN and CDR2 SYDVKM. CDR3 in amino acids: CASTIGRVTFF. In DNA, the CDR3 is TGTGCCAGCACCATCGGCAGGGTAACTTTCTTT. The full variable domain, completed using reference TRBV28 and TRBJ1-1, is DVKVTQSSRYLVKRTGEKVFLECVQDMDHENMFWYRQDPGLGLRLIYFSYDVKMKEKGDIPEGYSVSREKKERFSLILESASTNQTSMYLCASTIGRVTFFGQGTRLTVV.

This clone has only a few counts. The chain combines TRBV29-1 with TRBJ1-3; D ambiguous. V gave up 5 bases and J gave up 3 bases, with 17 bases separating them. Germline CDR1 SQVTM, CDR2 ANQGSEA. This CDR3 region has 15 residues. The CDR3 DNA sequence: TGCAGCGTTTCCTTACCGAGGGCATATGGAAACACCATATATTTT. Translation gives CSVSLPRAYGNTIYF.

As for this clone: The sample has other DNA sequences that encode this CDR3 too. This sequence joins TRBV2 and TRBJ1-3; possibly TRBD1 for D (5 bases). The CDR3 is 14 residues long. Trimming stripped 3 bases from V and 4 bases from J, with 10 bases between. Germline V lookup: CDR1 SNHLY, CDR2 FYNNEI. The CDR3: CASSDRGSGNTIYF. In DNA, the CDR3 is TGTGCCAGCAGTGATAGGGGTTCGGGAAACACCATATATTTT.

The J gene is TRBJ2-7, the V gene TRBV5-1, with 7 bases identical to TRBD1. The V gene end was trimmed by 3 bases and the J gene end by 0 bases; junction bases not matched to a gene: 6. From germline, CDR1 is SGHRS and CDR2 YFSETQ. The length of the CDR3 is 15 residues. This CDR3 is CASSSGTEISYEQYF. The CDR3 bases are TGCGCCAGCAGCTCTGGGACAGAGATCTCCTACGAGCAGTACTTC.

V gene TRBV9 combines with J gene TRBJ2-7, with 8 bases identical to TRBD2. CDR3 length: 21 amino acids. V was pared by 0 bases and J by 1 base, with 21 bases of the junction left unmatched. Germline V lookup: CDR1 SGDLS, CDR2 YYNGEE. The CDR3 sequence is CASSVAKEGTREYGVSYEQYF. CDR3 nucleotides: TGTGCCAGCAGCGTAGCTAAGGAAGGGACTAGAGAATACGGGGTATCCTACGAGCAGTACTTC.

This sequence joins TRBV29-1 and TRBJ2-3; no reliable D call. The CDR3 spans 10 residues. Germline CDR1 and CDR2: SQVTM and ANQGSEA. The germline V and J ends were trimmed by 7 bases and 6 bases, with 8 bases remaining between them. In DNA, the CDR3 is TGCAGCGCCGGGTGGGATACGCAGTATTTT. This codes for CSAGWDTQYF.

The J gene is TRBJ2-6, the V gene TRBV4-1; no reliable D call. The CDR3 is 16 residues long. Trimming stripped 0 bases from V and 2 bases from J, with 8 bases between. CDR1 and CDR2 (germline): MGHRA, YSYEKL. CDR3: CASSQDPGTGANVLTF. The CDR3 bases are TGCGCCAGCAGCCAAGACCCAGGAACTGGGGCCAACGTCCTGACTTTC.

V gene TRBV6-5 combines with J gene TRBJ2-3; perhaps TRBD2 as D (6 bases). Germline lookup yields CDR1 MNHEY and CDR2 SVGAGI. V was clipped by 5 bases and J by 2 bases, with 11 bases between them. The CDR3 covers 14 residues. CDR3 protein: CASSHGLPTDTQYF. DNA of the CDR3: TGTGCCAGCAGTCACGGACTACCCACAGATACGCAGTATTTT.

The J gene is TRBJ2-1, the V gene TRBV6-4, with TRBD2 identical over 12 bases. Germline V gives CDR1 MRHNA, CDR2 SNTAGT. V was clipped by 3 bases and J by 7 bases; unmatched bases: 1. The length of the CDR3 is 14 residues. The CDR3 DNA follows: TGTGCCAGCAGTGAGGGGACTAGCGGGAATGAGCAGTTCTTC. Its translation is CASSEGTSGNEQFF.

This chain connects TRBV5-1 to TRBJ2-7; tentative D call: TRBD1 (5 bases). Germline V gene data show CDR1 as SGHRS and CDR2 as YFSETQ. V was cut by 3 bases and J by 1 base, with 11 bases left in between. CDR3 size: 14 residues. The CDR3 region has the DNA TGCGCCAGCAGCTGGATGAGACAGTCCTACGAGCAGTACTTC. Translating gives CASSWMRQSYEQYF. Variable domain in full (rest from reference TRBV5-1 and TRBJ2-7): KAGVTQTPRYLIKTRGQQVTLSCSPISGHRSVSWYQQTPGQGLQFLFEYFSETQRNKGNFPGRFSGRQFSNSRSEMNVSTLELGDSALYLCASSWMRQSYEQYFGPGTRLTVT.

The genes are TRBV5-6 and TRBJ2-2; D ambiguous. The CDR3 runs 16 residues. Between the trimmed V and J ends, which lost 1 base and 1 base, there was a span of 11 bases. Germline assignment: CDR1 SGHDT and CDR2 YYEEEE. The CDR3 DNA reads as TGTGCCAGCAGCTTGTTGTTGGAGATGAACACCGGGGAGCTGTTTTTT. Residues: CASSLLLEMNTGELFF.

The rearrangement joins TRBV27 to TRBJ1-2; 10 nucleotides agree with TRBD1. This CDR3 comprises 13 residues. CDR1 MNHEY and CDR2 SMNVEV come from the germline V gene (reference sequence). V gave up 6 bases and J gave up 7 bases; unmatched junction bases: 5. CDR3 region: CASRRQGARGYTF. The CDR3 coding sequence is TGTGCCAGCAGGCGACAGGGGGCGCGTGGCTACACCTTC.